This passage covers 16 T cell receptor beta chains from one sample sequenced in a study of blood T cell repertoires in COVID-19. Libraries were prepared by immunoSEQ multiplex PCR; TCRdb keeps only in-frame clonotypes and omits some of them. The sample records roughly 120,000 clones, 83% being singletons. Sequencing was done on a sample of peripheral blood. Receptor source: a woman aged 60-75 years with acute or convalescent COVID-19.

The CDR3 sequence is CAISEQGEDNEQFF. In DNA, the CDR3 is TGTGCCATCAGTGAGCAGGGGGAGGACAATGAGCAGTTCTTC. V gene TRBV10-3 combines with J gene TRBJ2-1, with a tentative D call TRBD1 (7 bases). The CDR3 has 14 amino acids. V lost 2 bases and J 5 bases, leaving 10 bases between the germline ends. The V gene's germline CDR1 is ENHRY and CDR2 SYGVKD.

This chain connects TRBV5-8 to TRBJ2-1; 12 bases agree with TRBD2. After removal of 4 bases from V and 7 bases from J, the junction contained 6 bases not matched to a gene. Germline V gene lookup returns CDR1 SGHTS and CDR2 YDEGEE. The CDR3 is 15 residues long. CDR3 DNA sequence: TGTGCCAGCAGCCCAGCTGGGACTAGCGGGAATGAGCAGTTCTTC. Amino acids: CASSPAGTSGNEQFF.

The CDR3 region is CASSYAGLGPQHF. CDR3 bases: TGTGCCAGCAGTTACGCGGGGTTAGGGCCCCAGCATTTT. The chain recombines TRBV6-5 with TRBJ1-5; D not resolved. This CDR3 region has 13 residues. The V end lost 2 bases, the J end lost 9 bases, and 11 bases lay between the germline ends. Germline loops: CDR1 MNHEY, CDR2 SVGAGI.

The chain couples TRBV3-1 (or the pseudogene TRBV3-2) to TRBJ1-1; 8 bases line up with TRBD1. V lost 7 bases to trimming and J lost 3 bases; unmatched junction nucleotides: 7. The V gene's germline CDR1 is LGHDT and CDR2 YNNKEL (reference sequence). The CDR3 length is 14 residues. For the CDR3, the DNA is TGTGCCAGCAAGGGAAGACAGGGGTACACTGAAGCTTTCTTT. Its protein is CASKGRQGYTEAFF.

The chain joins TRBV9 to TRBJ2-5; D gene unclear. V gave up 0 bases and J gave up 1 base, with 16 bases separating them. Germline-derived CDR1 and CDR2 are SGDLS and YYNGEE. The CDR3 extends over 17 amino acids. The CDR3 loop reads CASSVAPSRAGQETQYF. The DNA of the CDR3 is TGTGCCAGCAGCGTAGCCCCATCCCGAGCCGGCCAAGAGACCCAGTACTTC. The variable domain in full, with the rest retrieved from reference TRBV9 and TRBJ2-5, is DSGVTQTPKHLITATGQRVTLRCSPRSGDLSVYWYQQSLDQGLQFLIQYYNGEERAKGNILERFSAQQFPDLHSELNLSSLELGDSALYFCASSVAPSRAGQETQYFGPGTRLLVL.

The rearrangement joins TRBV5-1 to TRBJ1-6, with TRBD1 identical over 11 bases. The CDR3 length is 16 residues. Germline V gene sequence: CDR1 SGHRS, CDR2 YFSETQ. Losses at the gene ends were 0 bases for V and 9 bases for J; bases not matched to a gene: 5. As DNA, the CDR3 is TGCGCCAGCAGCTTGGGGACAGGGGGCTTATCTTCACCCCTCCACTTT. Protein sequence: CASSLGTGGLSSPLHF. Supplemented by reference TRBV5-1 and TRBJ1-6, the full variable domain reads KAGVTQTPRYLIKTRGQQVTLSCSPISGHRSVSWYQQTPGQGLQFLFEYFSETQRNKGNFPGRFSGRQFSNSRSEMNVSTLELGDSALYLCASSLGTGGLSSPLHFGNGTRLTVT.

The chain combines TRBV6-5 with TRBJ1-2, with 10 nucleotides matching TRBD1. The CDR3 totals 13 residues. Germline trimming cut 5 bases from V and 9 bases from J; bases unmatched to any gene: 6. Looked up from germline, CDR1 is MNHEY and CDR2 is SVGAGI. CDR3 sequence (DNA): TGTGCCAGCAGTCCGGGACAGGGGACGAGCTACACCTTC. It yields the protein CASSPGQGTSYTF.

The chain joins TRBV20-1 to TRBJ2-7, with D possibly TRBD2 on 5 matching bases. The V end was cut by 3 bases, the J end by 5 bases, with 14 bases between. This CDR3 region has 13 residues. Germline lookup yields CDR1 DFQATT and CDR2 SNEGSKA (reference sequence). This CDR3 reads CSASKASIHEQYF. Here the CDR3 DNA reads TGCAGTGCTAGTAAGGCTAGCATCCACGAGCAGTACTTC.

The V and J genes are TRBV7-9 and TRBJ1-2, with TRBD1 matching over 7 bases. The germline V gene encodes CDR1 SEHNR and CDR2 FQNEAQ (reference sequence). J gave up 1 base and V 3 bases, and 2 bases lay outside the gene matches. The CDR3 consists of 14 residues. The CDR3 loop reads CASSLPGGNYGYTF. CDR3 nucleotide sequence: TGTGCCAGCAGCTTGCCAGGGGGTAACTATGGCTACACCTTC.

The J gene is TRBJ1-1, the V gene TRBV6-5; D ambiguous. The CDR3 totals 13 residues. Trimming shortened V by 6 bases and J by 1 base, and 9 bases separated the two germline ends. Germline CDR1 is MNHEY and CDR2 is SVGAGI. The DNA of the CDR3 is TGTGCCAGCAGCCGCAGATCGAACACTGAAGCTTTCTTT. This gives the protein CASSRRSNTEAFF.

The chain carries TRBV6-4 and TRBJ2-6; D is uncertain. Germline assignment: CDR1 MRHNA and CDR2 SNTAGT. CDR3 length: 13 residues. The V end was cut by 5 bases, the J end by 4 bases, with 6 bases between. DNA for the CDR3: TGTGCCAGCAGTACATCAGGGGCCAACGTCCTGACTTTC. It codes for CASSTSGANVLTF.

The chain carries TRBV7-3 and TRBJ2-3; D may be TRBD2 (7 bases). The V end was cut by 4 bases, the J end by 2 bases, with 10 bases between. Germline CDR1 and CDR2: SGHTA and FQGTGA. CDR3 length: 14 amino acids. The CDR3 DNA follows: TGTGCCAGCAGCTCGGGGGGCACCACAGATACGCAGTATTTT. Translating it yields CASSSGGTTDTQYF.

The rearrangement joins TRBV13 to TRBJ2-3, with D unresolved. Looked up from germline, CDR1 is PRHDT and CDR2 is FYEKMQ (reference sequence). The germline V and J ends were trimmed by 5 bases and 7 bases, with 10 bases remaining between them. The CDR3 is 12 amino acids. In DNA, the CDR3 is TGTGCCAGCAGCCTCCCCCGTAATACGCAGTATTTT. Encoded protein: CASSLPRNTQYF.

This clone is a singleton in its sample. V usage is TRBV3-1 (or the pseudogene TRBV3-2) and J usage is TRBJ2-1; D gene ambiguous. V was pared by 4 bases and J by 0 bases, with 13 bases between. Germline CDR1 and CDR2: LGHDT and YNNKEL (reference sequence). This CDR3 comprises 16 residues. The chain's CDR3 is CASSPTEISSYNEQFF. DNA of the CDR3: TGTGCCAGCAGCCCGACGGAGATTAGCTCCTACAATGAGCAGTTCTTC.

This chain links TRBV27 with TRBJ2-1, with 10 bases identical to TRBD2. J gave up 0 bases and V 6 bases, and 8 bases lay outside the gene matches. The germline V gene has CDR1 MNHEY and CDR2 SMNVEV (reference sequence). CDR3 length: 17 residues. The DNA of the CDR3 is TGTGCCAGCAGAGGACTAGCGGTTGGGGCCTCCTACAATGAGCAGTTCTTC. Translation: CASRGLAVGASYNEQFF.

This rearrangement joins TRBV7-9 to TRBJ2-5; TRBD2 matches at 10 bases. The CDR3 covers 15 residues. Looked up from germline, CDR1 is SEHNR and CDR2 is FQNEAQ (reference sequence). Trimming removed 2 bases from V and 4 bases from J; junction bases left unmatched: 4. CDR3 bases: TGTGCCAGCAGCTTAAATCTAGCGGGAGTAGAGACCCAGTACTTC. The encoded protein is CASSLNLAGVETQYF.